This T cell receptor beta chain was identified in a study of T cell responses to AZD1222 COVID-19 vaccine. The data were produced by immunoSEQ multiplex PCR, yet TCRdb's version contains in-frame clones alone and is incomplete. Among under 60,000 clones, 84% were seen once, and the ten largest hold roughly a tenth. The CDR3 is 15 amino acids. The trim removed 5 bases at V and 5 bases at J, leaving 8 bases unmatched. Germline V gene data show CDR1 as SNHLY and CDR2 as FYNNEI. Points from the study as a whole: Baseline antibody screening turned up just five to seven seropositive AZD1222 recipients. Possibly, clonal diversity was underestimated; donors were largely white British and included more females. A rise in Spike-specific TCR breadth and depth followed two AZD1222 doses.

A word on this clone: Its matching antigen is unknown.

The chain is built from TRBV2 and TRBJ2-5, with 10 bases fitting TRBD2. Here the sequenced sample was peripheral blood, taken on day 0 of AZD1222 vaccination. The source of this sequence is an adult in good health. CDR3 in amino acids: CASSPLAGVGETQYF. In DNA, the CDR3 is TGTGCCAGCAGTCCCCTAGCGGGAGTTGGGGAGACCCAGTACTTC.